This TCR beta chain was retrieved from a study of blood T cell repertoires in COVID-19. Overall study: The origin of the acute and convalescent COVID-19 samples was the United States, Italy and Spain.

This CDR3 is built from 13 residues. The germline V gene encodes CDR1 SGHRS and CDR2 YFSETQ. V lost 2 bases to trimming and J lost 7 bases; unmatched junction nucleotides: 5. Only in-frame clones appear in the TCRdb table, and some are missing; sequencing was by immunoSEQ multiplex PCR. The data contain 130,000 to 150,000 clones, 70% to 85% of them singletons. This receptor was identified in a woman in her fifties or sixties in a cohort sampled during active or convalescent COVID-19. The sample taken for sequencing was peripheral blood. J is TRBJ1-2 and V is TRBV5-1, with 7 positions matching TRBD1. The CDR3 sequence is CASSLGGGGGYTF. DNA for the CDR3: TGCGCCAGCAGCTTAGGAGGGGGCGGTGGCTACACCTTC.